The 20 T cell receptor beta chains given below trace back to one sample, sequenced in a study of blood T cell repertoires in COVID-19. Assay used: immunoSEQ multiplex PCR; TCRdb lists only in-frame clones, some missing. The sample holds 160,000 or so clones, 70% to 85% seen once. The sequencing input was peripheral blood. The receptors stem from a woman in her forties or fifties with acute or convalescent COVID-19.

This clone has just a few counts. The chain has TRBV23-1 and TRBJ1-6; 8 nucleotides line up with TRBD1. TRBV23-1 is an ORF, and what it does is uncertain. J gave up 0 bases and V 11 bases, and 15 bases lay outside the gene matches. The CDR3 consists of 18 residues. DNA of the CDR3: TGCGCCCACGAGGCTCGAAGGACAGGGAGCTCCTATAATTCACCCCTCCACTTT. It is translated as CAHEARRTGSSYNSPLHF.

The J gene is TRBJ2-5, the V gene TRBV11-1, with a weak D call TRBD1 (6 bases). This CDR3 region has 15 residues. Germline CDR1 SGHAT, CDR2 FQDESV (reference sequence). V was cut by 5 bases and J by 2 bases, with 15 bases left in between. The CDR3: CASSPTPDRQETQYF. The CDR3 coding sequence is TGTGCCAGCAGCCCTACACCCGACAGGCAAGAGACCCAGTACTTC.

The rearrangement uses TRBV6-2 or TRBV6-3 and TRBJ2-7; 11 nucleotides line up with TRBD1. The junction had 6 bases not matched to a gene; V was cut back by 5 bases and J by 0 bases. Germline CDR1 MNHEY, CDR2 SVGEGT. CDR3 length equals 16 residues. The CDR3 DNA follows: TGTGCCAGCAGTGGACAGGGGGCCCAATCCTCCTACGAGCAGTACTTC. Protein sequence: CASSGQGAQSSYEQYF.

This chain connects TRBV5-5 to TRBJ1-3; D is unresolved. The CDR3 loop spans 17 amino acids. Germline loops: CDR1 SGHKS, CDR2 YYEKEE (reference sequence). Between the trimmed V and J ends, which lost 2 bases and 0 bases, there was a span of 15 bases. The CDR3 spells CASSFQAGGYSGNTIYF. The CDR3 DNA reads TGTGCCAGCAGCTTTCAAGCCGGAGGTTACTCTGGAAACACCATATATTTT.

V usage is TRBV3-1 (or the pseudogene TRBV3-2) and J usage is TRBJ1-3; D call uncertain. Germline loops: CDR1 LGHDT, CDR2 YNNKEL (reference sequence). Trimming shortened V by 4 bases and J by 0 bases, and 13 bases separated the two germline ends. This CDR3 region has 16 residues. The chain's CDR3 is CASSPAGVDSGNTIYF. CDR3 coding DNA: TGTGCCAGCAGCCCCGCCGGGGTGGACTCTGGAAACACCATATATTTT.

The chain links TRBV6-6 to TRBJ2-1; weak D call: TRBD1 (6 bases). Germline lookup yields CDR1 MNHNY and CDR2 SVGAGI (reference sequence). The CDR3 runs 14 residues. The V end lost 4 bases, the J end lost 12 bases, and 19 bases lay between the germline ends. CDR3: CASSLGALGLGQFF. As DNA, the CDR3 is TGTGCCAGCAGTTTGGGGGCCCTGGGGTTAGGGCAGTTCTTC.

This chain connects TRBV18 to TRBJ1-1; D unclear. This CDR3 comprises 15 residues. The germline V and J ends were trimmed by 5 bases and 4 bases, with 17 bases remaining between them. Per the germline V gene, CDR1 is KGHSH and CDR2 is LQKENI. CDR3 residues: CASSSPPIPGTEAFF. For the CDR3, the DNA is TGTGCCAGCTCATCTCCACCGATCCCGGGCACTGAAGCTTTCTTT.

J is TRBJ1-4 and V is TRBV28; 11 bases are shared with TRBD1. From germline, CDR1 is MDHEN and CDR2 SYDVKM. J was trimmed by 8 bases and V by 7 bases; bases with no gene match: 18. The CDR3 covers 18 residues. The CDR3 DNA is TGTGCCAGCACGGAACCCAGGCGCGGACAGGGGGCGCGGGAAAAACTGTTTTTT. Translating gives CASTEPRRGQGAREKLFF.

The J gene is TRBJ2-7, the V gene TRBV29-1, with D possibly being TRBD1 (5 bases). This CDR3 spans 11 amino acids. V was trimmed by 3 bases and J by 5 bases, leaving 8 bases between them. CDR1 and CDR2 from the germline V gene are SQVTM and ANQGSEA. The CDR3 DNA is TGCAGCGTTGAGGGGCCTCACGAGCAGTACTTC. Amino acid sequence: CSVEGPHEQYF.

This chain links TRBV18 with TRBJ1-5; no definite D call. The CDR3 length is 16 residues. Trimming removed 1 base at V and 0 bases at J, with 10 bases between. CDR1 and CDR2 (germline): KGHSH, LQKENI. CDR3 bases: TGTGCCAGCTCACCACTTCCCATGTCTAGCAATCAGCCCCAGCATTTT. As protein: CASSPLPMSSNQPQHF. Looking up the rest from reference TRBV18 and TRBJ1-5 gives the full variable domain: NAGVMQNPRHLVRRRGQEARLRCSPMKGHSHVYWYRQLPEEGLKFMVYLQKENIIDESGMPKERFSAEFPKEGPSILRIQQVVRGDSAAYFCASSPLPMSSNQPQHFGDGTRLSIL.

The chain uses TRBV5-4 and TRBJ1-6; 7 nucleotides match TRBD1. J gave up 6 bases and V 5 bases, and 8 bases lay outside the gene matches. Germline V gene data show CDR1 as SGHNT and CDR2 as YYREEE (reference sequence). CDR3 length: 15 residues. The CDR3 reads CASRSGQALNSPLHF. The CDR3 DNA sequence: TGTGCCAGCAGATCCGGACAGGCGCTTAATTCACCCCTCCACTTT.

This clone was observed a single time. The chain is built from TRBV4-1 and TRBJ1-2, with 12 nucleotides matching TRBD1. The CDR3 has 16 residues. Germline V lookup: CDR1 MGHRA, CDR2 YSYEKL. With 0 bases clipped from V and 2 bases from J, the junction kept 1 base outside the gene matches. In DNA form, the CDR3 reads TGCGCCAGCAGCCAAGAGGGGACAGGGGGCAACTATGGCTACACCTTC. The encoded protein is CASSQEGTGGNYGYTF.

The J gene is TRBJ1-5, the V gene TRBV18, with TRBD1 as a possible D gene (6 bases). The CDR3 consists of 14 residues. Germline V gives CDR1 KGHSH, CDR2 LQKENI. Trimming cost V 6 bases and J 4 bases, with 13 bases left between them. CDR3 coding DNA: TGTGCCAGCTCTGCCTGGACAGAGAATCAGCCCCAGCATTTT. Protein: CASSAWTENQPQHF.

The chain links TRBV6-5 to TRBJ1-2; D is uncertain. Germline lookup yields CDR1 MNHEY and CDR2 SVGAGI. There are 12 residues in the CDR3. V was trimmed by 7 bases and J by 5 bases, leaving 11 bases between them. CDR3 loop: CASINPGYGYTF. The CDR3 DNA sequence: TGTGCCAGCATTAACCCGGGGTATGGCTACACCTTC.

The chain uses TRBV11-2 and TRBJ1-2; TRBD1 matches at 8 bases. The germline CDR1 and CDR2 sequences are SGHAT and FQNNGV. V shed 5 bases, J shed 2 bases, and the junction held 7 bases outside the gene matches. This CDR3 is built from 15 residues. CDR3 bases: TGTGCCAGCAGCCCTTTGGACAGGGTAAACTATGGCTACACCTTC. Encoded protein: CASSPLDRVNYGYTF.

The chain has TRBV3-1 (or the pseudogene TRBV3-2) and TRBJ1-2; tentative D call: TRBD1 (5 bases). V was cut by 0 bases and J by 5 bases, with 10 bases left in between. This CDR3 contains 14 residues. CDR1 is LGHDT and CDR2 is YNNKEL in the germline V gene (reference sequence). As DNA, the CDR3 is TGTGCCAGCAGCCAAGAGTCAAGGGGATATGGCTACACCTTC. This sequence encodes CASSQESRGYGYTF.

The chain combines TRBV5-1 with TRBJ1-1; 7 nucleotides match TRBD1. V dropped 6 bases and J dropped 1; count of bases not matched to a gene: 6. Germline V gene data show CDR1 as SGHRS and CDR2 as YFSETQ. This CDR3 contains 14 residues. The CDR3 coding sequence is TGCGCCAGCAAAGACAGGGTGACGAACACTGAAGCTTTCTTT. The encoded protein is CASKDRVTNTEAFF. Looking up the rest from reference TRBV5-1 and TRBJ1-1 gives the full variable domain: KAGVTQTPRYLIKTRGQQVTLSCSPISGHRSVSWYQQTPGQGLQFLFEYFSETQRNKGNFPGRFSGRQFSNSRSEMNVSTLELGDSALYLCASKDRVTNTEAFFGQGTRLTVV.

The genes are TRBV18 and TRBJ2-1, with no clear D. Germline V gene lookup returns CDR1 KGHSH and CDR2 LQKENI. The CDR3 runs 16 residues. Trimming left V 2 bases short and J 1 base short, with 12 bases between. The CDR3 here is CASSPFSRKSYNEQFF. The CDR3 nucleotides read TGTGCCAGCTCACCATTCTCGCGGAAGTCCTACAATGAGCAGTTCTTC.

The chain employs TRBV4-3 and TRBJ2-7; no reliable D call. This CDR3 region has 16 residues. V was pared by 0 bases and J by 2 bases, with 14 bases between. CDR1 and CDR2 from the germline V gene are LGHNA and YSLEER. CDR3 bases: TGCGCCAGCAGCCAAGATCACGACTCACCCACCTACGAGCAGTACTTC. Protein: CASSQDHDSPTYEQYF.

This CDR3 reads CATSKQGVSSGNTIYF. CDR3 nucleotides: TGTGCCACCAGCAAGCAGGGGGTGTCCTCTGGAAACACCATATATTTT. This chain joins TRBV15 and TRBJ1-3, with TRBD1 matching 7 bases. Germline CDR1 LNHNV, CDR2 YYDKDF (reference sequence). The CDR3 covers 16 residues. V was pared by 4 bases and J by 0 bases, with 6 bases of the junction left unmatched.